A single sample is the source of the 8 T cell receptor beta chains below, sequenced in a study of CD8 T cells in Susac syndrome (dated by TCRdb to about 2019). Receptors were amplified or captured by the immunoSEQ multiplex PCR assay. RNA was extracted using the RNeasy kit, and about 0.5 to 1 ug of the RNA was reverse transcribed with random hexamers. Starting from the raw public reads, TCRdb applied fastp trimming at Q25, assembled clones with MiXCR and retained in-frame beta chains. Rows with one shared CDR3 protein collapse into an entry with the most common genes and DNA. The sample has 90,000 to 150,000 distinct CDR3 sequences on record, 90% to 95% of them singletons. The top ten clones comprise roughly 0.092% of the sample. The sample comprised CD4+ T cells from PBMCs. These receptors were collected from a human donor in good health.

As for this clonotype: A junction end diverges from the germline sequence, so it may reflect a read error. The rearrangement uses TRBV7-7 and TRBJ2-3; TRBD2 is a possible D gene (6 bases). This CDR3 spans 14 amino acids. Germline loops: CDR1 SSHAT, CDR2 FNYEAQ (reference sequence). This CDR3 reads CASSLGQEGDTQYF. Written as DNA, the CDR3 is TGTGCTAGCAGCCTTGGCCAGGAGGGAGATACGCAGTATTTT.

The chain is built from TRBV5-1 and TRBJ2-3; D ambiguous. CDR1 and CDR2 from the germline V gene are SGHRS and YFSETQ. V was clipped by 3 bases and J by 0 bases, with 14 bases between them. The CDR3 length is 16 residues. Here the CDR3 DNA reads TGCGCCAGCAGCTATCGTCTAACCACCAGCACAGATACGCAGTATTTT. Translating it yields CASSYRLTTSTDTQYF.

V is TRBV20-1 and J is TRBJ1-5; tentative D call: TRBD1 (6 bases). The CDR3 runs 12 residues. Looked up from germline, CDR1 is DFQATT and CDR2 is SNEGSKA (reference sequence). V was trimmed by 5 bases and J by 5 bases, leaving 10 bases between them. In DNA form, the CDR3 reads TGCAGTGCTCACAGGGTTGATCAGCCCCAGCATTTT. Its protein is CSAHRVDQPQHF.

The rearrangement uses TRBV7-2 and TRBJ2-2; perhaps TRBD1 as D (6 bases). CDR1 and CDR2 (germline): SGHTA, FQGNSA. V dropped 5 bases and J dropped 5 bases, with 18 bases sitting between them. The CDR3 contains 16 residues. CDR3 sequence: CASSPAQGRMTGELFF. The CDR3 DNA sequence: TGTGCCAGCAGCCCTGCGCAGGGGCGCATGACCGGGGAGCTGTTTTTT.

The chain couples TRBV27 to TRBJ2-5, with 11 bases matching TRBD2. This CDR3 spans 15 amino acids. The V gene's germline CDR1 is MNHEY and CDR2 SMNVEV (reference sequence). J gave up 5 bases and V 3 bases, and 5 bases lay outside the gene matches. The CDR3 region is CASSFTSGSTETQYF. DNA of the CDR3: TGTGCCAGCAGTTTTACTAGCGGGAGTACGGAGACCCAGTACTTC.

The chain carries TRBV20-1 and TRBJ2-3, with D tentatively TRBD1 (7 bases). The CDR3 has 16 residues. The V end was cut by 3 bases, the J end by 6 bases, with 22 bases between. The germline V gene has CDR1 DFQATT and CDR2 SNEGSKA (reference sequence). This CDR3 is CSASGPRRAGGDTQYF. In nucleotides, the CDR3 is TGCAGTGCTAGTGGCCCACGGAGGGCAGGGGGGGATACGCAGTATTTT.

The chain joins TRBV7-9 to TRBJ2-1; the match to TRBD2 covers 8 bases. The ends lost 8 bases at V and 9 bases at J; junction bases unmatched: 9. The germline gives CDR1 SEHNR, CDR2 FQNEAQ (reference sequence). This CDR3 has 13 amino acids. The CDR3 sequence is CASEGLAGGEQFF. CDR3 DNA sequence: TGTGCCAGCGAGGGGCTAGCGGGTGGTGAGCAGTTCTTC.

In this sample, this clonotype turned up once. V and J are TRBV3-1 and TRBJ2-7, with 15 bases lining up with TRBD2. The germline V gene encodes CDR1 LGHDT and CDR2 YNNKEL (reference sequence). The CDR3 sequence is 15 residues long. Losses at the gene ends were 4 bases for V and 4 bases for J; bases not matched to a gene: 2. This CDR3 reads CASSLGLAGGYEQYF. The CDR3, as DNA: TGTGCCAGCAGCCTCGGACTAGCGGGAGGGTACGAGCAGTACTTC.